Listed below are T cell receptor beta chains from one sample, sequenced in a study of T cell responses to AZD1222 COVID-19 vaccine. Some clones are missing from TCRdb's copy, which holds only in-frame ones; the method was immunoSEQ multiplex PCR. The sample carries roughly 91,000 clones, roughly 85% recorded once. The specimen was peripheral blood, collected on day 0 of AZD1222 vaccination. The source of these receptors is an adult in good health. The CDR3 runs from the conserved cysteine through the conserved F or W. The order of the fields is V gene, J gene, CDR3 protein.

TRBV24-1	TRBJ2-1	CATKGSGTNPASSYNEQFF
TRBV7-6	TRBJ1-4	CASSTTGSLMGELFF
TRBV11-2	TRBJ1-1	CASSAYRGRGTEAFF
TRBV30	TRBJ1-6	CAWSPPGQNNSPLHF
TRBV6-2/TRBV6-3	TRBJ2-5	CASSRGLAKEPQYF
TRBV4-3	TRBJ2-4	CASSQDFGSAKNIQYF
TRBV7-2	TRBJ2-5	CASSLTGRGQQETQYF
TRBV6-4	TRBJ1-6	CASSDSLSSPLHF
TRBV15	TRBJ2-1	CATSSPRLAGGWGNEQFF
TRBV27	TRBJ1-6	CASSFISSGSSYNSPLHF
TRBV2	TRBJ2-2	CASSPTSGNTGELFF
TRBV4-1	TRBJ2-7	CASSQQAGAHYEQYF
TRBV7-2	TRBJ1-1	CASSLRGRETEAFF
TRBV5-1	TRBJ2-7	CASNRDTTYEQYF
TRBV16	TRBJ1-6	CASSQFSTGTVSPLHF
TRBV7-8	TRBJ2-7	CASEGTTGYEQYF
TRBV7-9	TRBJ2-3	CATLLVGTDTQYF
TRBV5-8	TRBJ1-6	CASSFLHSPLHF
TRBV19	TRBJ2-7	CASSAGFTYEQYF
TRBV27	TRBJ2-5	CASSLSLTSRRETQYF
TRBV7-9	TRBJ1-4	CASSLAIPKGEKLFF
TRBV6-5	TRBJ2-3	CASSYVAGGGTDTQYF
TRBV14	TRBJ1-1	CASSQVRDRAFF
TRBV5-8	TRBJ2-7	CASSLRARGDYEQYF
TRBV6-5	TRBJ2-6	CASGGSGANVLTF
TRBV14	TRBJ1-1	CASSRTQGWTYTEAFF
TRBV7-2	TRBJ2-3	CASSLRRGSDTQYF
TRBV7-3	TRBJ1-1	CASSLGQRRGEAFF
TRBV5-6	TRBJ1-1	CASSYGNTEAFF
TRBV29-1	TRBJ1-2	CSVERQGILYGYTF
TRBV6-5	TRBJ1-2	CASSKQGPYGYTF
TRBV10-3	TRBJ1-2	CAISGQVKGSNYGYTF
TRBV6-2/TRBV6-3	TRBJ2-4	CASSPGTTRKRIQYF
TRBV29-1	TRBJ1-1	CSVEGLNTEAFF
TRBV4-3	TRBJ1-4	CASSQEGSGQGNEKLFF
TRBV5-5	TRBJ2-1	CASSVRPGSSSYNEQFF
TRBV5-6	TRBJ2-3	CASSDGLAPDTQYF
TRBV6-5	TRBJ1-1	CASTKEDGEAFF
TRBV5-4	TRBJ1-3	CASSLSPGSSGNTIYF
TRBV6-1	TRBJ1-1	CASSKVATEMNTEAFF
TRBV14	TRBJ2-1	CASSKGAGPQNEQFF
TRBV19	TRBJ1-1	CASALGSGNTEAFF